Sequencing of this T cell receptor beta chain was carried out in a study of CD4 T cells in relation to SARS-CoV-2 and coronaviruses. Findings and caveats of the study: In roughly 61% of donors, memory CD4+ clonotypes crossrecognized SARS-CoV-2 and at least one common cold coronavirus spike.

This CDR3 has 16 amino acids. The germline V gene has CDR1 SGDLS and CDR2 YYNGEE. V was pared by 2 bases and J by 2 bases, with 16 bases between. TCRdb keeps only in-frame clones here, not all; method: immunoSEQ multiplex PCR. The top ten clones hold around 1.5% of a sample with 50,000 to 70,000 clones, over 80% of them seen once. Comment on this clone: Its antigen is unidentified.

The unexposed donors gave CD4+ T cells in about 2010-2019, prior to COVID-19. The rearrangement links TRBV9 to TRBJ2-5; D is undetermined. The sequence derives from a human donor in good health. The sequenced sample was memory CD4+ T cells from PBMCs. In DNA, the CDR3 is TGTGCCAGCAGCGTTCTCCCACGGGCCCCACAAGAGACCCAGTACTTC. Translating gives CASSVLPRAPQETQYF.